This T cell receptor (beta chain) was profiled in a study of blood T cell repertoires in COVID-19. The junction had 7 bases not matched to a gene; V was cut back by 5 bases and J by 6 bases. CDR3 size: 14 residues. Germline values: CDR1 LGHNA, CDR2 YNFKEQ. Data came from immunoSEQ multiplex PCR; TCRdb stores just in-frame clones and leaves some out. This sample has about 300,000 clones, with 80% to 90% found just once. The chain uses TRBV4-2 and TRBJ1-1; 9 positions match TRBD1. The sequenced material came from peripheral blood. This sequence was found in a woman in her 50s with COVID-19, enrolled during active disease. The CDR3 is CASSVQGAKAEAFF. The CDR3, as DNA: TGTGCCAGCAGCGTACAGGGGGCAAAAGCTGAAGCTTTCTTT.